The 22 T cell receptor beta chains below come from one sample, sequenced in a study of blood T cell repertoires in COVID-19. Sequencing was performed with immunoSEQ multiplex PCR; in TCRdb, only in-frame clones are kept and a portion is missing. Altogether about 100,000 clones are present, roughly 90% being singletons, with the ten largest covering about 2.2%. Sequenced: peripheral blood. The source is a man aged 50 or older with active COVID-19.

The chain uses TRBV7-8 and TRBJ2-1; TRBD2 matches 10 bases. Germline CDR1 and CDR2: SGHVS and FQNEAQ. The CDR3 is made up of 15 amino acids. Trimming at V came to 4 bases and at J to 6 bases, leaving 6 bases not matched to a gene. CDR3 nucleotide sequence: TGTGCCAGCAGCTGGACTAGCGGAGGGGGCAATGAGCAGTTCTTC. Its protein is CASSWTSGGGNEQFF.

The rearrangement links TRBV4-1 to TRBJ1-1; maybe TRBD1 (6 bases). CDR1 and CDR2 from the germline V gene are MGHRA and YSYEKL. CDR3 length: 14 amino acids. V lost 2 bases, J lost 1 base, and 8 bases lay in between. Here the CDR3 reads CASSQWDKNTEAFF. The CDR3 region has the DNA TGCGCCAGCAGCCAATGGGACAAGAACACTGAAGCTTTCTTT.

This chain links TRBV5-1 with TRBJ2-3; 8 nucleotides line up with TRBD2. The CDR3 length is 17 residues. The trim removed 4 bases at V and 6 bases at J, leaving 16 bases unmatched. Germline CDR1 is SGHRS and CDR2 is YFSETQ. The CDR3 loop reads CASSPQSTRGRRDTQYF. CDR3 bases: TGCGCCAGCAGCCCCCAGTCCACCCGCGGGAGGAGGGATACGCAGTATTTT.

The gene calls are TRBV7-9 and TRBJ2-7; 9 bases align to TRBD2. The germline V gene has CDR1 SEHNR and CDR2 FQNEAQ (reference sequence). There are 15 residues in the CDR3. Losses at the gene ends were 5 bases for V and 7 bases for J; bases not matched to a gene: 12. CDR3 nucleotide sequence: TGTGCCAGCAGCCCGGGGCTAGCGGGGACTTGGGAGCAGTACGTC. The encoded protein is CASSPGLAGTWEQYV.

The chain is built from TRBV10-3 and TRBJ1-1; weak D call: TRBD1 (5 bases). Trimming took off 2 bases at V and 4 bases at J, with 17 bases between the two ends. Germline V lookup: CDR1 ENHRY, CDR2 SYGVKD. This CDR3 has 16 amino acids. CDR3 bases: TGTGCCATCAGTGAGGGCCGTGGGGGGGTGACCACTGAAGCTTTCTTT. Protein product: CAISEGRGGVTTEAFF.

This rearrangement joins TRBV4-2 to TRBJ2-1; D is unclear. CDR3 size: 16 residues. Trimming left V 1 base short and J 6 bases short, with 16 bases between. CDR1 LGHNA and CDR2 YNFKEQ come from the germline V gene. CDR3 DNA sequence: TGTGCCAGCAGCCAAGCCCTTAGTGTGGGCAGCAATGAGCAGTTCTTC. As protein: CASSQALSVGSNEQFF.

The rearrangement links TRBV7-9 to TRBJ2-1; the match to TRBD1 covers 10 bases. The germline V gene has CDR1 SEHNR and CDR2 FQNEAQ (reference sequence). The length of the CDR3 is 15 residues. After removal of 3 bases from V and 9 bases from J, the junction contained 8 bases not matched to a gene. This chain's CDR3 is CASSFDRGLGGEQFF. CDR3 nucleotides: TGTGCCAGCAGCTTCGACAGGGGGCTAGGGGGTGAGCAGTTCTTC. The full variable domain, completed using reference TRBV7-9 and TRBJ2-1, is DTGVSQNPRHKITKRGQNVTFRCDPISEHNRLYWYRQTLGQGPEFLTYFQNEAQLEKSRLLSDRFSAERPKGSFSTLEIQRTEQGDSAMYLCASSFDRGLGGEQFFGPGTRLTVL.

The CDR3: CASSLRENTGELFF. CDR3 DNA: TGTGCCAGCAGCCTCCGGGAGAACACCGGGGAGCTGTTTTTT. The chain recombines TRBV6-6 with TRBJ2-2; tentative D call: TRBD2 (5 bases). This CDR3 is 14 amino acids long. Germline V gives CDR1 MNHNY, CDR2 SVGAGI (reference sequence). V shed 6 bases and J shed 1 base, with 9 bases lying between them.

The V gene is TRBV6-2 or TRBV6-3, the J gene TRBJ1-5; TRBD1 aligns across 7 bases. Trimming removed 6 bases from V and 7 bases from J; junction bases left unmatched: 12. This CDR3 comprises 15 residues. Germline loops: CDR1 MNHEY, CDR2 SVGEGT. CDR3: CASSRDLTGHQPQHF. The CDR3 coding sequence is TGTGCCAGCAGCCGAGATCTGACAGGGCACCAGCCCCAGCATTTT.

The rearrangement uses TRBV19 and TRBJ1-5, with D possibly TRBD1 on 6 matching bases. Per the germline V gene, CDR1 is LNHDA and CDR2 is SQIVND (reference sequence). V was clipped by 7 bases and J by 3 bases, with 13 bases between them. The CDR3 consists of 14 residues. The CDR3 spells CASKGQGYNQPQHF. The DNA for the CDR3 is TGTGCCAGTAAGGGGCAGGGGTACAATCAGCCCCAGCATTTT.

This chain's CDR3 is CASSPGTGDVYGYTF. Here the CDR3 DNA reads TGTGCCAGTAGTCCCGGGACAGGGGACGTCTATGGCTACACCTTC. V gene TRBV19 combines with J gene TRBJ1-2; the match to TRBD1 covers 10 bases. Germline assignment: CDR1 LNHDA and CDR2 SQIVND (reference sequence). This CDR3 contains 15 residues. The V and J ends lost 5 bases and 4 bases, in that order; junction bases with no gene match: 7.

This chain links TRBV5-4 with TRBJ2-3, with a weak D call TRBD1 (6 bases). V was pared by 4 bases and J by 4 bases, with 16 bases between. The germline CDR1 and CDR2 sequences are SGHNT and YYREEE (reference sequence). The CDR3 runs to 15 residues. The CDR3 DNA sequence: TGTGCCAGCAGCCCTGGGGGCGCCGGCGCAGATACGCAGTATTTT. It encodes CASSPGGAGADTQYF.

CDR3 sequence (DNA): TGCGCCAGCAGCGCGGGATCTCACTACAATGAGCAGTTCTTC. The encoded protein is CASSAGSHYNEQFF. J is TRBJ2-1 and V is TRBV5-1; tentative D call: TRBD2 (6 bases). Germline CDR1 reads SGHRS; CDR2 reads YFSETQ. The CDR3 spans 14 residues. Trimming left V 4 bases short and J 3 bases short, with 11 bases between. The variable domain in full, with the rest retrieved from reference TRBV5-1 and TRBJ2-1, is KAGVTQTPRYLIKTRGQQVTLSCSPISGHRSVSWYQQTPGQGLQFLFEYFSETQRNKGNFPGRFSGRQFSNSRSEMNVSTLELGDSALYLCASSAGSHYNEQFFGPGTRLTVL.

The J gene is TRBJ1-2, the V gene TRBV7-2, with TRBD1 matching over 8 bases. The CDR3 is 16 residues long. Germline V gives CDR1 SGHTA, CDR2 FQGNSA. Unmatched junction bases numbered 6, after V lost 2 bases and J lost 1 base. CDR3 nucleotides: TGTGCCAGCAGCTTATGGACAGGGAGGCTTAACTATGGCTACACCTTC. It yields the protein CASSLWTGRLNYGYTF.

V is TRBV15 and J is TRBJ2-3, with D maybe TRBD2 (6 bases). Germline lookup yields CDR1 LNHNV and CDR2 YYDKDF (reference sequence). The CDR3 contains 15 residues. V dropped 2 bases and J dropped 5 bases, with 14 bases sitting between them. The CDR3 loop reads CATSRTRLERDTQYF. The CDR3 bases are TGTGCCACCAGCAGAACCCGACTAGAACGAGATACGCAGTATTTT. The full variable domain, its missing parts supplied by reference TRBV15 and TRBJ2-3, is DAMVIQNPRYQVTQFGKPVTLSCSQTLNHNVMYWYQQKSSQAPKLLFHYYDKDFNNEADTPDNFQSRRPNTSFCFLDIRSPGLGDTAMYLCATSRTRLERDTQYFGPGTRLTVL.

The genes are TRBV6-5 and TRBJ2-5; 10 bases map to TRBD2. V shed 11 bases, J shed 1 base, and the junction held 4 bases outside the gene matches. CDR1 is MNHEY and CDR2 is SVGAGI in the germline V gene. The CDR3 is 13 amino acids. The CDR3 loop reads CAASGGPQETQYF. The CDR3 nucleotides read TGTGCCGCTAGCGGGGGACCCCAAGAGACCCAGTACTTC.

J is TRBJ2-3 and V is TRBV19; tentatively, D is TRBD1 (6 bases). CDR1 and CDR2 (germline): LNHDA, SQIVND (reference sequence). There are 16 residues in the CDR3. The germline V and J ends were trimmed by 5 bases and 1 base, with 16 bases remaining between them. Written as DNA, the CDR3 is TGTGCCAGTAGTCGAGAGGGGGTATTCGGCACAGATACGCAGTATTTT. It yields the protein CASSREGVFGTDTQYF.

This clone came up a few times. The genes are TRBV19 and TRBJ1-4; no clear D. The CDR3 has 15 residues. Germline-derived CDR1 and CDR2 are LNHDA and SQIVND (reference sequence). Trimming pared 5 bases from V and 14 bases from J, leaving 24 bases between. The CDR3 nucleotides read TGTGCCAGTAGTCCTCAGATAGGAGCCTCCCTGCGGCTGTTTTTT. It yields the protein CASSPQIGASLRLFF.

V gene TRBV2 combines with J gene TRBJ1-2; 7 nucleotides agree with TRBD1. The V and J ends lost 6 bases and 4 bases, in that order; junction bases with no gene match: 11. The CDR3 loop spans 15 amino acids. Germline V lookup: CDR1 SNHLY, CDR2 FYNNEI. Here the CDR3 reads CASRGLRDSLYGYTF. The CDR3 nucleotides read TGTGCCAGCAGGGGACTCCGGGACAGTCTCTATGGCTACACCTTC.

The V and J genes are TRBV2 and TRBJ1-4; 9 nucleotides line up with TRBD1. The germline V gene encodes CDR1 SNHLY and CDR2 FYNNEI. Trimming removed 6 bases from V and 6 bases from J; junction bases left unmatched: 5. This CDR3 has 14 residues. The chain's CDR3 is CASSEQGADEKLFF. CDR3 DNA sequence: TGTGCCAGCAGCGAACAGGGGGCGGATGAAAAACTGTTTTTT. Full variable domain (outside the CDR3, taken from reference TRBV2 and TRBJ1-4): EPEVTQTPSHQVTQMGQEVILRCVPISNHLYFYWYRQILGQKVEFLVSFYNNEISEKSEIFDDQFSVERPDGSNFTLKIRSTKLEDSAMYFCASSEQGADEKLFFGSGTQLSVL.

This chain uses TRBV29-1 with TRBJ2-1; 10 bases align to TRBD2. The germline V gene encodes CDR1 SQVTM and CDR2 ANQGSEA. This CDR3 comprises 13 residues. The V gene end was trimmed by 6 bases and the J gene end by 5 bases; junction bases not matched to a gene: 4. This chain's CDR3 is CSVLGLADNEQFF. The CDR3 DNA reads TGCAGCGTCCTCGGACTAGCGGACAATGAGCAGTTCTTC.

V is TRBV19 and J is TRBJ1-2; TRBD1 agrees at 7 bases. Germline values: CDR1 LNHDA, CDR2 SQIVND (reference sequence). V trimming: 4 bases; J trimming: 3 bases; junction bases outside the gene matches: 8. CDR3 length: 15 residues. CDR3 loop: CASSTGTELYYGYTF. The CDR3 nucleotides read TGTGCCAGTAGTACCGGGACAGAACTTTACTATGGCTACACCTTC.